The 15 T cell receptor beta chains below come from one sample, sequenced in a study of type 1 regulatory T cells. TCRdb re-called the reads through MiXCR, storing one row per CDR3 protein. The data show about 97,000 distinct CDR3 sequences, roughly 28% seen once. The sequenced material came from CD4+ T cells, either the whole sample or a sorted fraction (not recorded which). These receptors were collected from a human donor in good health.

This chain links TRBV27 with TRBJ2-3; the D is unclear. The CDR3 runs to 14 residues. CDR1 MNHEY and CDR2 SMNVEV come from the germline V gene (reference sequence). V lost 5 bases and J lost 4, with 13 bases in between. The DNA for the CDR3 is TGTGCCAGCAGTCTCTCTTTTAGGCCAGATACGCAGTATTTT. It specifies CASSLSFRPDTQYF.

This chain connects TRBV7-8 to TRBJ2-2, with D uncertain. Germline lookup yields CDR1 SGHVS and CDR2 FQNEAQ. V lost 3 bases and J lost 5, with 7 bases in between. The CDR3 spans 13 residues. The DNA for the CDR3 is TGTGCCAGCAGCTTCAGTGAAACCGGGGAGCTGTTTTTT. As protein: CASSFSETGELFF.

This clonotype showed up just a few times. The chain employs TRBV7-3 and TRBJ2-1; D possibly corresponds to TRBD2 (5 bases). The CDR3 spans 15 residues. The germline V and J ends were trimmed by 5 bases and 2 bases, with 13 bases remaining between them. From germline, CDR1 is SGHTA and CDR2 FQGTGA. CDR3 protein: CASSPAGGPYNEQFF. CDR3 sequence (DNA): TGTGCCAGCAGCCCCGCGGGCGGACCCTACAATGAGCAGTTCTTC.

The CDR3 sequence: CASQSPGSGNEQFF. Here the CDR3 DNA reads TGCGCCAGCCAATCCCCGGGATCTGGCAATGAGCAGTTCTTC. The chain employs TRBV5-1 and TRBJ2-1; TRBD2 might be the D (5 bases). Trimming removed 7 bases from V and 6 bases from J, with 17 bases in between. Per germline, CDR1 SGHRS and CDR2 YFSETQ. This CDR3 is built from 14 residues.

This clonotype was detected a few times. DNA for the CDR3: TGTGCCAGCAGCTCAGGGTGGCGGCTAAGCTCCTACAATGAGCAGTTCTTC. Translation: CASSSGWRLSSYNEQFF. The rearrangement joins TRBV7-2 to TRBJ2-1; D is possibly TRBD1 (5 bases). V was cut by 4 bases and J by 0 bases, with 16 bases left in between. Germline CDR1 reads SGHTA; CDR2 reads FQGNSA. The CDR3 sequence is 17 residues long.

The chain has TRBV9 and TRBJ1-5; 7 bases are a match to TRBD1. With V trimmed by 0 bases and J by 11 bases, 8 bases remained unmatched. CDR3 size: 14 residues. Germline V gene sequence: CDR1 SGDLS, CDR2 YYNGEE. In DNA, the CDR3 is TGTGCCAGCAGCGTAGGACAGGGCGGTGAAGCCCAGCATTTT. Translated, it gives CASSVGQGGEAQHF.

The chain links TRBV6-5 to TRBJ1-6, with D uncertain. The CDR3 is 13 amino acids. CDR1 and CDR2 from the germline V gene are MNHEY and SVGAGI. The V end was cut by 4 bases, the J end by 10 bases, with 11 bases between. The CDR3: CASSSVLGSPLHF. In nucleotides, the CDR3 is TGTGCCAGCAGTTCGGTCCTAGGGTCACCCCTCCACTTT.

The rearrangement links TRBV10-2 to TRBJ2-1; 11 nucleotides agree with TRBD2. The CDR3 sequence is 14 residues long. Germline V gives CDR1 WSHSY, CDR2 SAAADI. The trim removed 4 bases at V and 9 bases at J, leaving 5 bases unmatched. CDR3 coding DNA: TGCGCCAGCAGTGTCTTAGCGGGAGGGGGTGAGCAGTTCTTC. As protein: CASSVLAGGGEQFF.

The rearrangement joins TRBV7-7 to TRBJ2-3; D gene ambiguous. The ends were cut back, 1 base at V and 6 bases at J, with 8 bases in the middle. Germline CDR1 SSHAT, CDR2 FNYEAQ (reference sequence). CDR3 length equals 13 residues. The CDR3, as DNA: TGTGCCAGCAGCTTAGGAAGCTTGGATACGCAGTATTTT. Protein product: CASSLGSLDTQYF.

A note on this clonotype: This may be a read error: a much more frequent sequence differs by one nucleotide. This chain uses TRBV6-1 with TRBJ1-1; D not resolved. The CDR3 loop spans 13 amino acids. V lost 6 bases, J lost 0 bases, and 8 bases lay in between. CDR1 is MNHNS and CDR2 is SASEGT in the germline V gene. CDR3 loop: CASSDNMNTEAFF. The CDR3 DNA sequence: TGTGCCAGCAGCGACAACATGAACACTGAAGCTTTCTTT.

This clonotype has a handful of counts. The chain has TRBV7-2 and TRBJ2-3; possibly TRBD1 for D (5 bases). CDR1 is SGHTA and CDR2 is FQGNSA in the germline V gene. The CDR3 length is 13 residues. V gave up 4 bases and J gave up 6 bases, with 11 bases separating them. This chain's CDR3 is CASSSAAGDTQYF. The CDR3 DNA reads TGTGCCAGCAGCTCCGCAGCAGGGGATACGCAGTATTTT.

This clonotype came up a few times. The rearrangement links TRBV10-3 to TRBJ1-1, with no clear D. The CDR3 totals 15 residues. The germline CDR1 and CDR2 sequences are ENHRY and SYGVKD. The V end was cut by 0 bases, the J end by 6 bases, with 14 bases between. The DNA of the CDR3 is TGTGCCATCAGTGAGTCGAGATTGCGATCGGCTGAAGCTTTCTTT. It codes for CAISESRLRSAEAFF.

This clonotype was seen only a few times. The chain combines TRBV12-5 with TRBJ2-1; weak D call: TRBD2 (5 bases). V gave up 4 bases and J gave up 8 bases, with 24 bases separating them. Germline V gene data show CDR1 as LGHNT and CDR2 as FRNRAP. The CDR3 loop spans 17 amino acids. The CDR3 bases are TGTGCTAGTGGTTCCACCTCCTCTAGCACGCTCTGGGATGAGCAGTTCTTC. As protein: CASGSTSSSTLWDEQFF.

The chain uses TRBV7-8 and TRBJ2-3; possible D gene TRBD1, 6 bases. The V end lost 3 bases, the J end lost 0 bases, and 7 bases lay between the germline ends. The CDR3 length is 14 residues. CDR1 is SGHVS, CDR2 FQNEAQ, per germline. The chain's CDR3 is CASSFQGSTDTQYF. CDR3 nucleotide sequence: TGTGCCAGCAGCTTTCAGGGGAGCACAGATACGCAGTATTTT.

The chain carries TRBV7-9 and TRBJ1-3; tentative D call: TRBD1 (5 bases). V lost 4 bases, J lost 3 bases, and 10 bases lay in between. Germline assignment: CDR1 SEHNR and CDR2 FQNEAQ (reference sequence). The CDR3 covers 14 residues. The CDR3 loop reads CASSSRVYGNTIYF. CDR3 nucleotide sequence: TGTGCCAGCAGCTCCAGGGTCTATGGAAACACCATATATTTT.